This is a list of T cell receptor beta chains from one sample in a study of identical twins. TCRdb reprocessed the 5' RACE reads with MiXCR, giving one entry per CDR3 protein. The profile shows roughly 1,500,000 distinct CDR3 sequences, less than 40% of them singletons. The sequencing input was cord blood. All receptors come from a newborn girl in good health. Both conserved end residues are trimmed from each CDR3. Expanded clones get a size class; other rows say once, few or many, or leave the size out.

J | size | V | CDR3
TRBJ2-7 | - | TRBV2 | ASSRTTSYEQY
TRBJ2-3 | - | TRBV20-1 | SAEGLAATQY
TRBJ1-6 | few | TRBV27 | ASSLSRILQGYNSPLH
TRBJ2-1 | - | TRBV24-1 | ATSDPEGLGNEQF
TRBJ1-5 | - | TRBV20-1 | SARIRGTTGPNQPQH
TRBJ1-6 | few | TRBV24-1 | ATSEGGNSPLH
TRBJ2-5 | - | TRBV20-1 | SANRQGETQY
TRBJ1-6 | few | TRBV13 | ASSLSQDRVGSPLH
TRBJ1-1 | few | TRBV7-9 | ASSPGQGPNTEAF
TRBJ1-6 | few | TRBV11-3 | ASSLVPRSPLH
TRBJ2-2 | - | TRBV20-1 | SARDRLAGSWSTGELF
TRBJ2-3 | - | TRBV20-1 | SARDPHTDTQY
TRBJ1-1 | - | TRBV4-1 | ASSQAGEGAF
TRBJ2-7 | few | TRBV5-1 | ASSSTDGASYEQY
TRBJ2-1 | few | TRBV5-1 | ASSLRGSGGNEQF
TRBJ2-4 | - | TRBV21-1 | ASSKEYPLAGGHNEQY
TRBJ1-1 | - | TRBV4-2 | ASSQDWARGMTEAF
TRBJ1-2 | few | TRBV29-1 | SVDTVAGAHYGYT
TRBJ1-5 | few | TRBV20-1 | SAVGQGPNQPQH
TRBJ1-5 | few | TRBV12-3/TRBV12-4 | ASSFVWDQPQH
TRBJ1-2 | - | TRBV6-4 | AKDKNYGYT
TRBJ1-2 | - | TRBV3-1 | ASSQVGGRGGIT
TRBJ2-3 | - | TRBV20-1 | SASPQY
TRBJ2-5 | - | TRBV7-2 | ASSFRAFQETQY
TRBJ1-6 | - | TRBV5-5 | ASSLPRGGSPLH
TRBJ2-1 | - | TRBV11-3 | ASGLGGTSSYNEQF
TRBJ2-7 | - | TRBV11-2 | ASRSLAGGYEQY
TRBJ1-5 | - | TRBV4-2 | ASSQDHPRGVQPQH
TRBJ2-4 | - | TRBV27 | ASSPMPNQY
TRBJ2-3 | - | TRBV5-1 | AGRDRDTDTQY
TRBJ2-1 | few | TRBV7-2 | ASSLDSRGGYNEQF
TRBJ2-3 | - | TRBV25-1 | ASTGWVAGSTDTQY
- | - | TRBV4-2 | ASSQERLAGGFSFRGSYNEQY